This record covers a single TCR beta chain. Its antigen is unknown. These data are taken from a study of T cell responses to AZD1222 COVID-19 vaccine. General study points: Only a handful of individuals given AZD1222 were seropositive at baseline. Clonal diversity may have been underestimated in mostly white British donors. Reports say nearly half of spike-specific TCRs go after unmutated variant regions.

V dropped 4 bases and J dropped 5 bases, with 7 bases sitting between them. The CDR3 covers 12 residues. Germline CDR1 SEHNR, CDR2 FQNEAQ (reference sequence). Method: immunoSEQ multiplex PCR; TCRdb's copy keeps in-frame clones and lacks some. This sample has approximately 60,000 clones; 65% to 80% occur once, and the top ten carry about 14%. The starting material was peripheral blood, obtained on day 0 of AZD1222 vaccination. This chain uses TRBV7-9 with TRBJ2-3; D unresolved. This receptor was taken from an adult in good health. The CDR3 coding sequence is TGTGCCAGCAGCTCCGGGCGAGATACGCAGTATTTT. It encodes CASSSGRDTQYF.